The present T cell receptor (beta chain) was sequenced within a study of T cell responses to AZD1222 COVID-19 vaccine. Data came from immunoSEQ multiplex PCR; TCRdb stores just in-frame clones and leaves some out. The data contain 52,000 or so clones, approximately 85% of them singletons. Of note for this clone: Its target is unknown.

The CDR3 spans 13 residues. Trimming at V came to 8 bases and at J to 4 bases, leaving 1 base not matched to a gene. Germline CDR1 is MNHNS and CDR2 is SASEGT. Notes on the study in general: Possibly, clonal diversity was underestimated; donors were largely white British and included more females. It was only after the peak T cell response that any repertoires were sampled. Nearly half of unique spike-specific TCRs reportedly avoided B.1.351 and B.1.1.7 mutated regions. Baseline seropositivity characterized only a handful of AZD1222 recipients.

This chain connects TRBV6-1 to TRBJ2-1; 11 bases agree with TRBD1. The sample in question was peripheral blood, obtained on day 0 of MenACWY control vaccination. This sequence was found in an adult in good health. The CDR3 bases are TGTGCCAGCCGGGACAGGGGGTACAATGAGCAGTTCTTC. Its translation: CASRDRGYNEQFF.